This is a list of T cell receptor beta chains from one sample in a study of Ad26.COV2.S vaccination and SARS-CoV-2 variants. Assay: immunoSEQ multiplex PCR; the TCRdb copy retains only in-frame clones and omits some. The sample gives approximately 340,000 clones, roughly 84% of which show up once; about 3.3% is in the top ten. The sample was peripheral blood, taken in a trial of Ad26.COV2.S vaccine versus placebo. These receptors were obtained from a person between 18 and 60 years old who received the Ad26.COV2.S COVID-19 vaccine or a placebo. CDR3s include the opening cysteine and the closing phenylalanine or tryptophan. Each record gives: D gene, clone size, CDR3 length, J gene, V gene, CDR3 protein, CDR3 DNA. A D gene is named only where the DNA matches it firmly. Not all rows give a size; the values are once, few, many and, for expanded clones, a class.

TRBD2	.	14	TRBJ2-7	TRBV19	CASSIQRGPYEQYF	TGTGCCAGTAGTATCCAGCGGGGCCCCTACGAGCAGTACTTC
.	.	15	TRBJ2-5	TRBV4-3	CASSQVRGQMETQYF	TGCGCCAGCAGCCAGGTCCGAGGGCAGATGGAGACCCAGTACTTC
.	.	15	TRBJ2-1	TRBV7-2	CASSLVRWVGDEQFF	TGTGCCAGCAGCTTAGTTCGTTGGGTGGGGGATGAGCAGTTCTTC
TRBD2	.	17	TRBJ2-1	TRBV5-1	CASSLGSGGRANNEQFF	TGCGCCAGCAGCTTGGGGAGTGGCGGGAGGGCCAACAATGAGCAGTTCTTC
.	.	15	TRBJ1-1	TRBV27	CASSLRGLQRTEAFF	TGTGCCAGCAGTTTACGGGGCCTTCAGCGCACTGAAGCTTTCTTT
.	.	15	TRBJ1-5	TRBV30	CAWSSGLNSNQPQHF	TGTGCCTGGAGTTCCGGACTGAATAGCAATCAGCCCCAGCATTTT
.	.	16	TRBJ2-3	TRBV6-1	CASSGMRLGPSDTQYF	TGTGCCAGCAGTGGGATGAGGTTGGGGCCCTCAGATACGCAGTATTTT
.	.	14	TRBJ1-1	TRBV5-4	CASGLPTVNTEAFF	TGTGCCAGCGGACTACCGACAGTGAACACTGAAGCTTTCTTT
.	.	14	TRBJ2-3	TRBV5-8	CASSLGLSTDTQYF	TGTGCCAGCAGCCTGGGACTGAGCACAGATACGCAGTATTTT
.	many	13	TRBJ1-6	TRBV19	CASSIVGDSPLHF	TGTGCCAGTAGTATAGTGGGCGATTCACCCCTCCACTTT
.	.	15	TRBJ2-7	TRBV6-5	CASSYSRGLAYEQYF	TGTGCCAGCAGTTACTCACGGGGGTTGGCCTACGAGCAGTACTTC
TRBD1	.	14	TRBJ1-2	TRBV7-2	CASILNRGNYGYTF	TGTGCCAGCATACTAAACAGGGGTAACTATGGCTACACCTTC